Included here is one T cell receptor (beta chain) sequence, with context. Its matching antigen is unknown. The sample comes from a study of metastatic and nonmetastatic thyroid tumors. As for the study in general: Malignant and benign thyroid patients had repertoires compared in peripheral blood and tumor or nodule tissue. Study results and caveats: Reported TCR beta diversity, measured in blood and tumor, was significantly higher for malignant thyroid tumors than for benign nodules.

The V segment lost 5 bases and the J segment 0 bases; nucleotides outside the gene matches: 10. CDR3 length equals 18 residues. From germline, CDR1 is MDHEN and CDR2 SYDVKM. Under the authors' procedure: CDR3 was compared across clinicopathological groups, and the resulting differences were used to build a distant-metastasis classifier for papillary thyroid cancer. TCRdb re-analyzed the PCR reads using MiXCR. TCRdb's processing, not the authors', yielded these V and J calls. In the table there are 15,000 to 20,000 clones, around 13% of which are singletons. Thyroid surgery was preceded by no treatment in any patient.

Sequencing input: tumor tissue. The source of this sequence is a female donor with papillary thyroid cancer or a benign thyroid nodule (not recorded which). Some clones in this sample may be carry-over from other donors' samples. The rearrangement uses TRBV28 and TRBJ2-1, with 10 bases identical to TRBD2. DNA of the CDR3: TGTGCCAGCAGTGTTCCGGGACTAGCGTCAAACTCCTACAATGAGCAGTTCTTC. Translated, it gives CASSVPGLASNSYNEQFF. The full variable domain, with the rest looked up from reference TRBV28 and TRBJ2-1, is DVKVTQSSRYLVKRTGEKVFLECVQDMDHENMFWYRQDPGLGLRLIYFSYDVKMKEKGDIPEGYSVSREKKERFSLILESASTNQTSMYLCASSVPGLASNSYNEQFFGPGTRLTVL.